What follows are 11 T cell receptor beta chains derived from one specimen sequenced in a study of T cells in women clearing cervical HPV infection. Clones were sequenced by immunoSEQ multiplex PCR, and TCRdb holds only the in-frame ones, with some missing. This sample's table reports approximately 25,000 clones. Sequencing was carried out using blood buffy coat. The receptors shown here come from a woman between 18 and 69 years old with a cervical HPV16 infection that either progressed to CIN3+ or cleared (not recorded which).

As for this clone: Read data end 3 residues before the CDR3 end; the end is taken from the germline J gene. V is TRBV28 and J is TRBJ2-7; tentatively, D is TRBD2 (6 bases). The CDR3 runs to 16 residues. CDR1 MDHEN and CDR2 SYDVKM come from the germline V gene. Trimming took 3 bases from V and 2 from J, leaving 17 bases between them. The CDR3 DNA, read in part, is TGTGCCAGCAGTTTTCCCCTTGGGGGGTTAACCTACGAG. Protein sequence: CASSFPLGGLTYE. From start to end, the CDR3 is CASSFPLGGLTYEQYF.

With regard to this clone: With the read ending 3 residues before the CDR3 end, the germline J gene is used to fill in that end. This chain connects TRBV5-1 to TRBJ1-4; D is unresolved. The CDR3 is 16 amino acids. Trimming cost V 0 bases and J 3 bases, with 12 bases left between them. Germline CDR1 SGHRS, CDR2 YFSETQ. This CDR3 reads CASSLVGRGANEKLFF. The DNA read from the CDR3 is TGCGCCAGCAGCTTGGTGGGCAGAGGAGCTAATGAAAAA.

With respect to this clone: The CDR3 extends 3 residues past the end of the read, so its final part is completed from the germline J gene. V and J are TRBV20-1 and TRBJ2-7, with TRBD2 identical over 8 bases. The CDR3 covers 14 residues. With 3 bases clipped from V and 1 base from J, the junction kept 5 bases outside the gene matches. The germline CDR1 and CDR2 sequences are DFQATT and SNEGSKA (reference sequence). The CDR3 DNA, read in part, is TGCAGTGCTAGTTATTCTAGCGGGTCCTACGAG. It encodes CSASYSSGSYE. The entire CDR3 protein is CSASYSSGSYEQYF.

The CDR3 loop reads CASSGQAQLYGYTF. CDR3 DNA, as far as it was read: TGTGCCAGTAGCGGACAGGCACAACTCTATGGC. This rearrangement joins TRBV19 to TRBJ1-2; 7 positions match TRBD1. The CDR3 end lies 3 residues beyond the end of the read and is filled in from the germline J gene. The germline V gene encodes CDR1 LNHDA and CDR2 SQIVND (reference sequence). The length of the CDR3 is 14 residues. The V segment lost 6 bases and the J segment 4 bases; nucleotides outside the gene matches: 8.

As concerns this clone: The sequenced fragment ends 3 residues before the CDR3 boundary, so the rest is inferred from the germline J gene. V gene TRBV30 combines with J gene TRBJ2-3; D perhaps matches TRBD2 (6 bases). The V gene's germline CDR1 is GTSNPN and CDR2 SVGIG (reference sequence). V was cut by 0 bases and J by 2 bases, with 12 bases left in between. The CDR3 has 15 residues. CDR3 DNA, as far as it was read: TGTGCCTGGAGTGTACTAGGACTAACCACAGATACG. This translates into CAWSVLGLTTDT. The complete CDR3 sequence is CAWSVLGLTTDTQYF.

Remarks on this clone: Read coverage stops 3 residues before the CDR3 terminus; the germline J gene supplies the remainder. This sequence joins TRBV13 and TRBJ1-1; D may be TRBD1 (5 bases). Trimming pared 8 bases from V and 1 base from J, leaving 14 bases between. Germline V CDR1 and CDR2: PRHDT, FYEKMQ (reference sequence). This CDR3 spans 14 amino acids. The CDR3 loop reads CASYSGGSNTEAFF. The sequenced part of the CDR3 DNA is TGTGCCAGCTACTCCGGGGGGTCGAACACTGAA.

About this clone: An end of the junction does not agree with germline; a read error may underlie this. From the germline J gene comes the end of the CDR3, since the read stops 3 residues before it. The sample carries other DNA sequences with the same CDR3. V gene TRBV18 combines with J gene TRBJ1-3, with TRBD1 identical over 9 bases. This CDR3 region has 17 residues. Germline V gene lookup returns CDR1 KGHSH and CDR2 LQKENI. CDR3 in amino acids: CASSPTEQGQGKNTIYF. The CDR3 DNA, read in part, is TGTGCCAGCTCACCCACTGAACAAGGACAGGGGAAAAACACG.

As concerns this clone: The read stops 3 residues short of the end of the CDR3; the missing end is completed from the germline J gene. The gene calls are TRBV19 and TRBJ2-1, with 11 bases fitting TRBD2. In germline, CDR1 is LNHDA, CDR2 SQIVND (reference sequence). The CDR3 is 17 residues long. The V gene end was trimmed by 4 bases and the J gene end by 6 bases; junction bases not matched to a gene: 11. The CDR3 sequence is CASSKGRLAGFPNEQFF. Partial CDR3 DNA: TGTGCCAGTAGTAAGGGCCGACTAGCGGGATTTCCCAATGAG.

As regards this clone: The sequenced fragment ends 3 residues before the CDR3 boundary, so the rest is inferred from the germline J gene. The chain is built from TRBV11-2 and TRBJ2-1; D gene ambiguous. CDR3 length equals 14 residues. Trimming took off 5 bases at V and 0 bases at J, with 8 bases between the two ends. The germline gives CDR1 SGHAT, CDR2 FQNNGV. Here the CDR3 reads CASSPSSSYNEQFF. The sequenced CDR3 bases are TGTGCCAGCAGCCCTTCTAGCTCCTACAATGAG. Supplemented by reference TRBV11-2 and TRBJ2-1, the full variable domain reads EAGVAQSPRYKIIEKRQSVAFWCNPISGHATLYWYQQILGQGPKLLIQFQNNGVVDDSQLPKDRFSAERLKGVDSTLKIQPAKLEDSAVYLCASSPSSSYNEQFFGPGTRLTVL.

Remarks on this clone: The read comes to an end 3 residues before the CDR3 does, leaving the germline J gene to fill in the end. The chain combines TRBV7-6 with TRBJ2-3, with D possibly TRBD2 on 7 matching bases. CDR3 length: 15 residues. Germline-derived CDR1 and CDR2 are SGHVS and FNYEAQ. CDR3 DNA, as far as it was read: TGTGCCAGCAGCCAACGCAGGGAAGGGGGGGAGACG. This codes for CASSQRREGGET. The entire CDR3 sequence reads CASSQRREGGETQYF.

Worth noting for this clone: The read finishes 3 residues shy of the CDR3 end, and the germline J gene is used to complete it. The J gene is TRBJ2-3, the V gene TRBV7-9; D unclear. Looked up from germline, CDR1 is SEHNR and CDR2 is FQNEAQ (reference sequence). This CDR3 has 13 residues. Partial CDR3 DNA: TGTGCCAGCAGCTTAACAGTCAATCAGCCG. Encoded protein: CASSLTVNQP. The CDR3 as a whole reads CASSLTVNQPQYF.